These 7 T cell receptor beta chains came from one sample sequenced in a study of control samples from healthy donors and cancer patients. Method: immunoSEQ multiplex PCR; TCRdb's copy keeps in-frame clones and lacks some. The repertoire holds about 120,000 clones, approximately 90% seen once, with around 10% in the top ten. Material: blood. These receptors were taken from a man aged 30 to 45 in good health.

The chain links TRBV24-1 to TRBJ2-2, with 7 positions matching TRBD1. There are 15 residues in the CDR3. Trimming removed 1 base from V and 3 bases from J; junction bases left unmatched: 1. Germline V lookup: CDR1 KGHDR, CDR2 SFDVKD. Here the CDR3 reads CATSDLGTDTGELFF. The CDR3 DNA is TGTGCCACCAGTGATTTAGGGACAGACACCGGGGAGCTGTTTTTT.

As regards this clone: At one boundary the junction diverges from the germline segment, which might be a read error. The rearrangement links TRBV2 to TRBJ2-5, with a tentative D call TRBD2 (5 bases). Germline V gives CDR1 SNHLY, CDR2 FYNNEI. The CDR3 runs to 12 residues. CDR3 sequence reads: CASSEALVAGDF. The CDR3 bases are TGTGCCAGCAGTGAAGCGCTTGTAGCCGGGGACTTC.

V and J are TRBV4-1 and TRBJ1-1; weak D call: TRBD1 (5 bases). The CDR3 covers 16 residues. CDR1 and CDR2 (germline): MGHRA, YSYEKL. Trimming pared 1 base from V and 2 bases from J, leaving 14 bases between. CDR3 residues: CASSQGMGRTNTEAFF. The CDR3 coding sequence is TGCGCCAGCAGCCAAGGGATGGGACGGACTAACACTGAAGCTTTCTTT.

This clone showed up just a few times. The genes are TRBV5-6 and TRBJ1-1, with a tentative D call TRBD1 (6 bases). The V and J ends lost 4 bases and 4 bases respectively, with 17 bases between them. The CDR3 has 15 amino acids. CDR1 and CDR2 from the germline V gene are SGHDT and YYEEEE. This CDR3 reads CASSGGHQARTEAFF. The DNA for the CDR3 is TGTGCCAGCAGCGGGGGACATCAGGCACGCACTGAAGCTTTCTTT.

The genes are TRBV7-9 and TRBJ1-1; D unclear. Trimming took 0 bases from V and 6 from J, leaving 8 bases between them. Germline V gene data show CDR1 as SEHNR and CDR2 as FQNEAQ (reference sequence). The CDR3 contains 13 residues. CDR3 residues: CASSLAGGAEAFF. The CDR3 bases are TGTGCCAGCAGCTTAGCGGGTGGCGCTGAAGCTTTCTTT.

This clone has just one count. The J gene is TRBJ2-5, the V gene TRBV3-1 (or the pseudogene TRBV3-2); no reliable D call. The V and J ends lost 7 bases and 4 bases respectively, with 13 bases between them. There are 13 residues in the CDR3. Germline V gene data show CDR1 as LGHDT and CDR2 as YNNKEL (reference sequence). CDR3 sequence reads: CASNAQESETQYF. The CDR3 DNA reads TGTGCCAGCAACGCCCAGGAATCAGAGACCCAGTACTTC.

The chain employs TRBV29-1 and TRBJ1-1, with 9 bases identical to TRBD1. CDR1 and CDR2 from the germline V gene are SQVTM and ANQGSEA. V was pared by 7 bases and J by 5 bases, with 5 bases of the junction left unmatched. This CDR3 is built from 12 residues. CDR3 in amino acids: CSGQTGGTEAFF. CDR3 coding DNA: TGCAGCGGCCAGACAGGGGGGACTGAAGCTTTCTTT.